Listed below are T cell receptor beta chains from one sample, sequenced in a study of T-cell memory formation after mild COVID-19. TCRdb processed the 5' RACE reads anew with MiXCR; each CDR3 protein has one entry. The top ten hold around 2.2% of the sample, which has about 250,000 distinct CDR3 sequences, about 16% seen once. Sequencing used PBMCs or a T cell subset sorted from them (not recorded which). The receptors come from an adult woman who had mild COVID-19 (a few samples of this study predate the infection). Cell type and time point are not known. Both conserved end residues are part of each CDR3. The D gene is left open where the match is weak. Part of the rows lack a size; the others show once, few, many or a class for expanded clones.

D gene: .
clone size: few
V gene: TRBV5-5
J gene: TRBJ1-2
CDR3 DNA: TGTGCCAGCAGCTTGAGGCCAGAAACTACTACCGGCTACACCTTC
CDR3 protein: CASSLRPETTTGYTF

D gene: .
clone size: many
V gene: TRBV5-1
J gene: TRBJ2-1
CDR3 DNA: TGCGCCAGCAGCTTGGGGGGAGATATGGGCAGGTTCTTC
CDR3 protein: CASSLGGDMGRFF

D gene: .
clone size: few
V gene: TRBV7-3
J gene: TRBJ2-2
CDR3 DNA: TGTGCCAGCAGCCCCGCTGCCCAGTACACCGGGGAGCTGTTTTTT
CDR3 protein: CASSPAAQYTGELFF

D gene: TRBD2
clone size: few
V gene: TRBV12-3/TRBV12-4
J gene: TRBJ2-1
CDR3 DNA: TGTGCCAGCAGTTATAGCGGGGGTGGGAATGAGCAGTTCTTC
CDR3 protein: CASSYSGGGNEQFF

D gene: TRBD1
clone size: .
V gene: TRBV7-6
J gene: TRBJ1-1
CDR3 DNA: TGTGCCAGCAGCTTAGGGGACAGCCCCGATGAAGCTTTCTTT
CDR3 protein: CASSLGDSPDEAFF

D gene: .
clone size: few
V gene: TRBV29-1
J gene: TRBJ2-7
CDR3 DNA: TGCAGCGTTGGTAGATCCACCTACGAGCAGTACTTC
CDR3 protein: CSVGRSTYEQYF

D gene: .
clone size: .
V gene: TRBV15
J gene: TRBJ1-2
CDR3 DNA: TGTGCCACCAGCAGAGATCCTGGACTGTTTGGCTACACCTTC
CDR3 protein: CATSRDPGLFGYTF

D gene: .
clone size: .
V gene: TRBV7-2
J gene: TRBJ2-7
CDR3 DNA: TGTGCCAGCAGCTCTCTTGGTAGCAGCTCCTACGAGCAGTACTTC
CDR3 protein: CASSSLGSSSYEQYF

D gene: TRBD1
clone size: few
V gene: TRBV29-1
J gene: TRBJ2-1
CDR3 DNA: TGCAGCTTGGGACAGGGATTGGTCAATGAGCAGTTCTTC
CDR3 protein: CSLGQGLVNEQFF

D gene: .
clone size: few
V gene: TRBV11-2
J gene: TRBJ2-2
CDR3 DNA: TGTGCCAGCAGCTTAGCCTACAGGGCGGGTACCGGGGAGCTGTTTTTT
CDR3 protein: CASSLAYRAGTGELFF

D gene: .
clone size: .
V gene: TRBV29-1
J gene: TRBJ1-1
CDR3 DNA: TGCAGCGTTGGGACACCCCAGAGGGTTCAAGCCAGGGGCACTGAAGCTTTCTTT
CDR3 protein: CSVGTPQRVQARGTEAFF

D gene: .
clone size: .
V gene: TRBV7-9
J gene: TRBJ2-7
CDR3 DNA: TGTGCCAGCAGCTTAGCGACTAGGGGAAGCCACGAGCAGTACTTC
CDR3 protein: CASSLATRGSHEQYF

D gene: .
clone size: .
V gene: TRBV20-1
J gene: TRBJ1-5
CDR3 DNA: TGCAGTGCTAGAGTGGACAGAAATCAGCCCCAGCATTTT
CDR3 protein: CSARVDRNQPQHF

D gene: TRBD2
clone size: .
V gene: TRBV7-9
J gene: TRBJ2-1
CDR3 DNA: TGTGCCAGCAGCTTGGTCGGGAGGGGTTCCAATGAGCAGTTCTTC
CDR3 protein: CASSLVGRGSNEQFF

D gene: TRBD2
clone size: .
V gene: TRBV12-3/TRBV12-4
J gene: TRBJ2-2
CDR3 DNA: TGTGCCAGCTCCCTAGCGGGGCTCACCGGGGAGCTGTTTTTT
CDR3 protein: CASSLAGLTGELFF

D gene: TRBD1
clone size: many
V gene: TRBV5-5
J gene: TRBJ2-2
CDR3 DNA: TGTGCCAGCAGTCGGGACAGCGCGAACACCGGGGAGCTGTTTTTT
CDR3 protein: CASSRDSANTGELFF

D gene: .
clone size: many
V gene: TRBV7-6
J gene: TRBJ1-3
CDR3 DNA: TGTGCCAGCAGCTTAGCGCGTCAGGTCGGAGGTGACACCATATATTTT
CDR3 protein: CASSLARQVGGDTIYF

D gene: .
clone size: many
V gene: TRBV12-3/TRBV12-4
J gene: TRBJ2-7
CDR3 DNA: TGTGCCAGCAGTTTTCGGGACTCCTCAACCTACGAGCAGTACTTC
CDR3 protein: CASSFRDSSTYEQYF

D gene: .
clone size: few
V gene: TRBV6-1
J gene: TRBJ2-1
CDR3 DNA: TGTGCCAGCAGCGAAAGTGACAGCTACTCAGTCGATGAGCAGTTCTTC
CDR3 protein: CASSESDSYSVDEQFF

D gene: TRBD1
clone size: few
V gene: TRBV12-3/TRBV12-4
J gene: TRBJ2-7
CDR3 DNA: TGTGCCAGCAGTCGCGCAGGGGGCCGGGAGTACGAGCAGTACTTC
CDR3 protein: CASSRAGGREYEQYF

D gene: TRBD2
clone size: few
V gene: TRBV20-1
J gene: TRBJ2-1
CDR3 DNA: TGCAGTGCCCGAACTAGCGGGAGTCATATGAATGAGCAGTTCTTC
CDR3 protein: CSARTSGSHMNEQFF

D gene: .
clone size: many
V gene: TRBV11-2
J gene: TRBJ2-3
CDR3 DNA: TGTGCCAGCGCGGCGGCGGGCACAGATACGCAGTATTTT
CDR3 protein: CASAAAGTDTQYF

D gene: TRBD2
clone size: many
V gene: TRBV20-1
J gene: TRBJ2-1
CDR3 DNA: TGCAGTGCTAGATATACGTCAGGGAGGGTGAGCGGGGGGACCGCCACGTACAATGAGCAGTTCTTC
CDR3 protein: CSARYTSGRVSGGTATYNEQFF

D gene: TRBD2
clone size: .
V gene: TRBV7-9
J gene: TRBJ2-3
CDR3 DNA: TGTGCCAGCAGCCCGGGACTAGCGGGAGGGCGAGCAGATACGCAGTATTTT
CDR3 protein: CASSPGLAGGRADTQYF

D gene: TRBD1
clone size: few
V gene: TRBV7-8
J gene: TRBJ2-1
CDR3 DNA: TGTGCCAGCAGCTTACTATGGACAGGGATTAATGAGCAGTTCTTC
CDR3 protein: CASSLLWTGINEQFF

D gene: .
clone size: .
V gene: TRBV7-8
J gene: TRBJ1-4
CDR3 DNA: TGTGCCAGCAGCTTGATTGGGTCTATGGAAAAACTGTTTTTT
CDR3 protein: CASSLIGSMEKLFF

D gene: .
clone size: many
V gene: TRBV5-1
J gene: TRBJ2-7
CDR3 DNA: TGCGCCAGCAGCTTGGGTGGGGGAATCTACGAGCAGTACTTC
CDR3 protein: CASSLGGGIYEQYF

D gene: .
clone size: .
V gene: TRBV7-7
J gene: TRBJ2-3
CDR3 DNA: TGTGCCCCCAGACCGTCACTGGCTATCGAGGATGATACGCAGTATTTT
CDR3 protein: CAPRPSLAIEDDTQYF

D gene: .
clone size: .
V gene: TRBV30
J gene: TRBJ2-7
CDR3 DNA: TGTGCCTGGAGTCCCACAGGGAAGCGCTCCTACGAGCAGTACTTC
CDR3 protein: CAWSPTGKRSYEQYF

D gene: .
clone size: .
V gene: TRBV20-1
J gene: TRBJ2-1
CDR3 DNA: TGCAGTGCTAGACCGGAACCCGCGGGGTTGAGCAATGAGCAGTTCTTC
CDR3 protein: CSARPEPAGLSNEQFF

D gene: .
clone size: few
V gene: TRBV19
J gene: TRBJ2-2
CDR3 DNA: TGTGCCAGTTGGGACCAGCTGAACACCGGGGAGCTGTTTTTT
CDR3 protein: CASWDQLNTGELFF

D gene: .
clone size: few
V gene: TRBV6-5
J gene: TRBJ2-3
CDR3 DNA: TGTGCCAGCAGTTACTCTCGCCAGTCAGATACGCAGTATTTT
CDR3 protein: CASSYSRQSDTQYF

D gene: TRBD2
clone size: .
V gene: TRBV10-3
J gene: TRBJ2-2
CDR3 DNA: TGTGCCATCAGTGGATCCGGACTAGCGGGGCCCTCGCACACCGGGGAGCTGTTTTTT
CDR3 protein: CAISGSGLAGPSHTGELFF

D gene: .
clone size: few
V gene: TRBV7-2
J gene: TRBJ2-3
CDR3 DNA: TGTGCCAGCAGCTTCTCTGGGGGGGATACGCAGTATTTT
CDR3 protein: CASSFSGGDTQYF

D gene: .
clone size: many
V gene: TRBV7-2
J gene: TRBJ2-3
CDR3 DNA: TGTGCCAGCAGCTTAAGGGGGGGCGGGGCTGGCACAGATACGCAGTATTTT
CDR3 protein: CASSLRGGGAGTDTQYF

D gene: TRBD2
clone size: .
V gene: TRBV6-1
J gene: TRBJ2-1
CDR3 DNA: TGTGCCGGCGAGAACGGGGGGGCGGTGGACAATGAGCAGTTCTTC
CDR3 protein: CAGENGGAVDNEQFF

D gene: TRBD2
clone size: few
V gene: TRBV18
J gene: TRBJ2-1
CDR3 DNA: TGTGCCAGCTCGCAAGCGGGGGGATACAATGAGCAGTTCTTC
CDR3 protein: CASSQAGGYNEQFF

D gene: .
clone size: .
V gene: TRBV29-1
J gene: TRBJ2-1
CDR3 DNA: TGCAGCGTATCACAGGGACCTTCCTACAATGAGCAGTTCTTC
CDR3 protein: CSVSQGPSYNEQFF

D gene: TRBD1
clone size: few
V gene: TRBV25-1
J gene: TRBJ1-4
CDR3 DNA: TGTGCCAGCAGTGAAGCCGGGACAGGGGGTGAAAAACTGTTTTTT
CDR3 protein: CASSEAGTGGEKLFF

D gene: .
clone size: .
V gene: TRBV12-3/TRBV12-4
J gene: TRBJ2-3
CDR3 DNA: TGTGCCAGCAGGCGGGACAGAAGCACAGATACGCAGTATTTT
CDR3 protein: CASRRDRSTDTQYF

D gene: TRBD1
clone size: many
V gene: TRBV7-2
J gene: TRBJ2-7
CDR3 DNA: TGTGCCAGCAGCCCGAGGACAGGTACTAACGAGCAGTACTTC
CDR3 protein: CASSPRTGTNEQYF

D gene: TRBD2
clone size: .
V gene: TRBV7-2
J gene: TRBJ2-4
CDR3 DNA: TGTGCCAGCAGCCCAAGGGGCTTAACGGGAGGCATCGGGAACATTCAGTACTTC
CDR3 protein: CASSPRGLTGGIGNIQYF

D gene: .
clone size: many
V gene: TRBV24-1
J gene: TRBJ1-5
CDR3 DNA: TGTGCCACCAGTGACTCAGGGGCGGGTCAGAGCAATCAGCCCCAGCATTTT
CDR3 protein: CATSDSGAGQSNQPQHF

D gene: .
clone size: .
V gene: TRBV7-8
J gene: TRBJ2-7
CDR3 DNA: TGTGCCAGCAGCTTAGACGGGACAAGGTACGACGAGCAGTACTTC
CDR3 protein: CASSLDGTRYDEQYF

D gene: .
clone size: .
V gene: TRBV5-6
J gene: TRBJ1-5
CDR3 DNA: TGTGCCAGCACATTGCAGGGGAACAATCAGCCCCAGCATTTT
CDR3 protein: CASTLQGNNQPQHF

D gene: .
clone size: .
V gene: TRBV9
J gene: TRBJ2-3
CDR3 DNA: TGTGCCAGCAGCGTAGCTCTTGTTTCCGGCAGGGAGTTTAGCACAGATACGCAGTATTTT
CDR3 protein: CASSVALVSGREFSTDTQYF

D gene: TRBD1
clone size: .
V gene: TRBV9
J gene: TRBJ1-2
CDR3 DNA: TGTGCCAGCAGCGCTAGCCATACAGGGGTCGTGAGGTATGGCTACACCTTC
CDR3 protein: CASSASHTGVVRYGYTF

D gene: .
clone size: .
V gene: TRBV28
J gene: TRBJ1-5
CDR3 DNA: TGTGCCAGCGGGCCCGGACCAAACAATCAGCCCCAGCATTTT
CDR3 protein: CASGPGPNNQPQHF

D gene: .
clone size: .
V gene: TRBV12-2
J gene: TRBJ1-2
CDR3 DNA: TGTGCAAGTCGCCCGGGGGGACAGGGAAACTATGGCTACACCTTC
CDR3 protein: CASRPGGQGNYGYTF

D gene: .
clone size: .
V gene: TRBV24-1
J gene: TRBJ2-1
CDR3 DNA: TGTGCCACCAGTGCCATCTGGGGCAATGAGCAGTTCTTC
CDR3 protein: CATSAIWGNEQFF

D gene: .
clone size: few
V gene: TRBV7-9
J gene: TRBJ2-7
CDR3 DNA: TGTGCCAGCAGTTCCTTGGGATGGGAGGCGAGCTCCTACGAGCAGTACTTC
CDR3 protein: CASSSLGWEASSYEQYF

D gene: TRBD1
clone size: once
V gene: TRBV19
J gene: TRBJ1-2
CDR3 DNA: TGTGCCAGTACTACAGGGGGCTTTAACTATGGCTACACCTTC
CDR3 protein: CASTTGGFNYGYTF

D gene: TRBD1
clone size: once
V gene: TRBV18
J gene: TRBJ1-6
CDR3 DNA: TGTGCCAGCTCAAAAGACAGGGAAGGTTCGCCCCTCCACTTT
CDR3 protein: CASSKDREGSPLHF

D gene: TRBD2
clone size: few
V gene: TRBV5-1
J gene: TRBJ2-7
CDR3 DNA: TGCGCCAGCTCCAGCGGGGGGACTAGCAGTTCCTACGAGCAGTACTTC
CDR3 protein: CASSSGGTSSSYEQYF

D gene: .
clone size: .
V gene: TRBV5-6
J gene: TRBJ1-4
CDR3 DNA: TGTGCCAGCAGCTTGCGGGGGGCCGGTGAAAAACTGTTTTTT
CDR3 protein: CASSLRGAGEKLFF

D gene: TRBD1
clone size: .
V gene: TRBV5-6
J gene: TRBJ1-2
CDR3 DNA: TGTGCCAGCAGGGAACCGGGACAGGCACAGTATGGCTACACCTTC
CDR3 protein: CASREPGQAQYGYTF

D gene: TRBD2
clone size: few
V gene: TRBV19
J gene: TRBJ2-4
CDR3 DNA: TGTGCCAGTAGTGTCAGCGGGGTAGCCAAAAACATTCAGTACTTC
CDR3 protein: CASSVSGVAKNIQYF